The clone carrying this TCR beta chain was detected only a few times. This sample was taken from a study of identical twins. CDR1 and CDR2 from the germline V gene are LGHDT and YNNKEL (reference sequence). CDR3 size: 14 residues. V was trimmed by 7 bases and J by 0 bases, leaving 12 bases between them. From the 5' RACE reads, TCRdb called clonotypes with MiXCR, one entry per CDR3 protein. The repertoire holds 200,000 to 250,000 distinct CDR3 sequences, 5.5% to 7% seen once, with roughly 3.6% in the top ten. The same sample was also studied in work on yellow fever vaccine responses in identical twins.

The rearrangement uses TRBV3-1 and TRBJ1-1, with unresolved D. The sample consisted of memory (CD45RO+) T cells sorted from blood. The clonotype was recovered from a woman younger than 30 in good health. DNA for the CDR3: TGTGCCAGCACCTCGCTGAGAATGAACACTGAAGCTTTCTTT. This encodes CASTSLRMNTEAFF.